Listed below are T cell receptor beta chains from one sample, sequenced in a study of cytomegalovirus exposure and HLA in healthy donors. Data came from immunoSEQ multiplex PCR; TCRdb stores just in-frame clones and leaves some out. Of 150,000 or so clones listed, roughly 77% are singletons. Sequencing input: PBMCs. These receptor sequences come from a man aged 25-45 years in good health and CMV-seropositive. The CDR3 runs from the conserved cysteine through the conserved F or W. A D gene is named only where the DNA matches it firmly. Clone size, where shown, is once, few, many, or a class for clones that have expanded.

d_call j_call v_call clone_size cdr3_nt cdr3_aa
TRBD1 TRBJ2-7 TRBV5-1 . TGCGCCAGCGCCCCCGGGACAGTGGCCTTGGAGCAGTACTTC CASAPGTVALEQYF
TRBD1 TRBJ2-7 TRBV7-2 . TGTGCCAGCAGCTTCGACAGGGTATTTTACGAGCAGTACTTC CASSFDRVFYEQYF
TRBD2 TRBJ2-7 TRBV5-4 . TGTGCCAGCAGCTCGGGACTAGATGACGAGCAGTACTTC CASSSGLDDEQYF
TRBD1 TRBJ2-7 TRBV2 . TGTGCCAGCGCGGAACAGGGGGCCTACGAGCAGTACTTC CASAEQGAYEQYF
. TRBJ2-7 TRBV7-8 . TGTGCCAGCAGCTTACTAGCAACCGAGCAGTACTTC CASSLLATEQYF
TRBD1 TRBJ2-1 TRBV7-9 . TGTGCCAGCAGGGGGGGGGACAGGGCCCTTGGTGAGCAGTTCTTC CASRGGDRALGEQFF
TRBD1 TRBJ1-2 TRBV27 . TGTGCCAGCAGTAGGATACAGGGGGCACGTTCATCTAACTATGGCTACACCTTC CASSRIQGARSSNYGYTF
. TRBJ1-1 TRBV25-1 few TGTGCCAGCAGTGGGACAATCCCAGGAGCTGAAGCTTTCTTT CASSGTIPGAEAFF
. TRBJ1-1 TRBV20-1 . TGCAGTGCTCCCATTGACACTGAAGCTTTCTTT CSAPIDTEAFF
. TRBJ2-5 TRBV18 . TGTGCCAGCTCCGTCCAAGAGACCCAGTACTTC CASSVQETQYF
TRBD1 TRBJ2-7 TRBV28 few TGTGCCAGCAGGGCCCCCTCGACAGGGGTGGTAAACGAGCAGTACTTC CASRAPSTGVVNEQYF
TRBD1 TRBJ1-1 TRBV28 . TGTGCCAGCAGAGAGGCGGGGGGACAGGGGGCGTTCACTGAAGCTTTCTTT CASREAGGQGAFTEAFF
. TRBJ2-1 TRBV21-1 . TGTGCCACCCGAACAAAATATTTGGGCTCGGGTGGACTAGTCATACTCAATGAGCAGTTCTTC CATRTKYLGSGGLVILNEQFF
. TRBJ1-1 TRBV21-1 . TGTGCCAGCAGTGTCCCCCCTCCCGACAGGGAAAGAAGGACTGAAGCTTTCTTT CASSVPPPDRERRTEAFF
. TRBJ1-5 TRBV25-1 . TGTGCCAGCAGCCGGTTTAGCAATCAGCCCCAGCATTTT CASSRFSNQPQHF
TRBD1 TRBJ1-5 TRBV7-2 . TGTGCCAGCAGCATGGGACAGCGCAATCAGCCCCAGCATTTT CASSMGQRNQPQHF
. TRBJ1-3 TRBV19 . TGTGCCAGTAGTATCCTACAGGGTTCAGGAAACACCATATATTTT CASSILQGSGNTIYF
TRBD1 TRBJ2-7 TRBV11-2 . TGTGCCAGCAGGCCTGGACAGGGGGCGATGAACGAGCAGTACTTC CASRPGQGAMNEQYF
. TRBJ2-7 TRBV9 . TGTGCCAGCAGCCCGAGACAGAGCAGCTACGAGCAGTACTTC CASSPRQSSYEQYF
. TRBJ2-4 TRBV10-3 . TGTGCCATCAGTGAGTCGAGGGTGGCCAAAAACATTCAGTACTTC CAISESRVAKNIQYF
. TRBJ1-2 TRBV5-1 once TGCGCCAGCAGCTTGGGGTCGGGGATCCAGGTCGATGGCTACACCTTC CASSLGSGIQVDGYTF
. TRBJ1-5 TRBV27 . TGTGCCAGCAGCATCGGGAGAGACAATCAGCCCCAGCATTTT CASSIGRDNQPQHF
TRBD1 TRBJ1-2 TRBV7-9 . TGTGCCAGCAGCTTAGCAGGGGGCAGGAGCTACACCTTC CASSLAGGRSYTF
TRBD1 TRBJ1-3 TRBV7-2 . TGTGCCAGCAGCCCCCCGAGGACAGGCCGAAACACCATATATTTT CASSPPRTGRNTIYF
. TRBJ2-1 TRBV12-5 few TGTGCTAGTGGTTTGCAGAGGGGGGGTTACAATGAGCAGTTCTTC CASGLQRGGYNEQFF
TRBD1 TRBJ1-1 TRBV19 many TGTGCCAGTAGTATAACGATGACAGGGGGCAACACTGAAGCTTTCTTT CASSITMTGGNTEAFF
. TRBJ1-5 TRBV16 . TGTGCCAGCAGCCAACGGGACTCGCCAACGGCCCAGCATTTT CASSQRDSPTAQHF
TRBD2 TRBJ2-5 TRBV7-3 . TGTGCCAGCAGCTTAACGGGCCTAGCGGGGGGTGTAGAGACCCAGTACTTC CASSLTGLAGGVETQYF
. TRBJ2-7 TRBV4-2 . TGTGCCAGCAGCCAAGATAGGGGGGGATACGAGCAGTACTTC CASSQDRGGYEQYF
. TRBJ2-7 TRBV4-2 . TGTGCCAGCAGCCAAGCAGGAGAGCAGTACTTC CASSQAGEQYF
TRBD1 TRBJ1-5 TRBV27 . TGTGCCAGCAGTCTCAGGGGACAGGGGCTCACCAATCAGCCCCAGCATTTT CASSLRGQGLTNQPQHF
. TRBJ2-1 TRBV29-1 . TGCTCCGGCCGGCCTTTGAGGAATGAGCAGTTCTTC CSGRPLRNEQFF
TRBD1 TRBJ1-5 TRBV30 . TGTGCCTGGAGGCCGACAGGGGGTAATCAGCCCCAGCATTTT CAWRPTGGNQPQHF
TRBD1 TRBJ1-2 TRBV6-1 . TGTGCCAGCAGTAGTGAGACAGGGTTGTATGGCTACACCTTC CASSSETGLYGYTF
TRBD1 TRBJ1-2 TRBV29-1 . TGCAGCGTTGACCATCGGGACAGATCCTATGGCTACACCTTC CSVDHRDRSYGYTF
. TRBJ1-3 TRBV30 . TGTGCCTGGAGTGTAGGACAGTTCGGAAACACCATATATTTT CAWSVGQFGNTIYF
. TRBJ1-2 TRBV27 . TGTGCCAGCAGCGGGGGGGGGCGGGCGAATGGCTACACCTTC CASSGGGRANGYTF
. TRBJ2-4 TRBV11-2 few TGTGCCAGCAGCTTAGATCACGGGACTGGATACATTCAGTACTTC CASSLDHGTGYIQYF
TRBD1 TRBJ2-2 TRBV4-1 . TGCGCCAGCCGACAGGGACAGGGCACCGGGGAGCTGTTTTTT CASRQGQGTGELFF
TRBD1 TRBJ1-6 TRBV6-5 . TGTGCCAGCAGTTACGGACAGGGCCGGGTGGCCCTCCACTTT CASSYGQGRVALHF
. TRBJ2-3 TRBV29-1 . TGCAGCGTCTTAGTCCCGGGAGATACGCAGTATTTT CSVLVPGDTQYF
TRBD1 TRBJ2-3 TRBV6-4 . TGTGTCAGACGGGGCAGGGGGCATGAAGATACGCAGTATTTT CVRRGRGHEDTQYF
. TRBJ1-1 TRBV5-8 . TGTGCCAGCAGCCCACAGGGAACGGGAAACACTGAAGCTTTCTTT CASSPQGTGNTEAFF
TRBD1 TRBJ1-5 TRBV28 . TGTGCCAGCAGTACCAACAGGGGAGAATGGCGCAATCAGCCCCAGCATTTT CASSTNRGEWRNQPQHF
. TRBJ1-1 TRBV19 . TGTGCCAGTAGTCTCCAACGGGACACTGAAGCTTTCTTT CASSLQRDTEAFF
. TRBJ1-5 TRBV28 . TGTGCCAGCAGTAAAAACAGGGACCAGCCCCAGCATTTT CASSKNRDQPQHF
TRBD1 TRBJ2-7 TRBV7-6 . TGTGCCAGCAGCTTAATGGGACAGGGGGCAGGCGAGCAGTACTTC CASSLMGQGAGEQYF
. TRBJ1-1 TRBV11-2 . TGTGCCAGCAGTATCACTGAAGCTTTCTTT CASSITEAFF
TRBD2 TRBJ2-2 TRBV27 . TGTGCCAGCAGACGACTAGCCGAAACCGGGGAGCTGTTTTTT CASRRLAETGELFF
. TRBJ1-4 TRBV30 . TGTGCCTGGAGTGATGGGAGAAAACTGTTTTTT CAWSDGRKLFF
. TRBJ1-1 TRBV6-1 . TGTGCCAGCAGTCAACACCAGAACACTGAAGCTTTCTTT CASSQHQNTEAFF
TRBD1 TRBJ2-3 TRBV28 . TGTGCCAGCAGTTCCACAGGGGGCCTTAGCACAGATACGCAGTATTTT CASSSTGGLSTDTQYF
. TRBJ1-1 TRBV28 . TGTGCCAGCAGAGGAGGGGCTCTGAACACTGAAGCTTTCTTT CASRGGALNTEAFF
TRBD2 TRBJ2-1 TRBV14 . TGTGCCAGCAGCCGAGCGGGAGTTCTTGAGCAGTTCTTC CASSRAGVLEQFF